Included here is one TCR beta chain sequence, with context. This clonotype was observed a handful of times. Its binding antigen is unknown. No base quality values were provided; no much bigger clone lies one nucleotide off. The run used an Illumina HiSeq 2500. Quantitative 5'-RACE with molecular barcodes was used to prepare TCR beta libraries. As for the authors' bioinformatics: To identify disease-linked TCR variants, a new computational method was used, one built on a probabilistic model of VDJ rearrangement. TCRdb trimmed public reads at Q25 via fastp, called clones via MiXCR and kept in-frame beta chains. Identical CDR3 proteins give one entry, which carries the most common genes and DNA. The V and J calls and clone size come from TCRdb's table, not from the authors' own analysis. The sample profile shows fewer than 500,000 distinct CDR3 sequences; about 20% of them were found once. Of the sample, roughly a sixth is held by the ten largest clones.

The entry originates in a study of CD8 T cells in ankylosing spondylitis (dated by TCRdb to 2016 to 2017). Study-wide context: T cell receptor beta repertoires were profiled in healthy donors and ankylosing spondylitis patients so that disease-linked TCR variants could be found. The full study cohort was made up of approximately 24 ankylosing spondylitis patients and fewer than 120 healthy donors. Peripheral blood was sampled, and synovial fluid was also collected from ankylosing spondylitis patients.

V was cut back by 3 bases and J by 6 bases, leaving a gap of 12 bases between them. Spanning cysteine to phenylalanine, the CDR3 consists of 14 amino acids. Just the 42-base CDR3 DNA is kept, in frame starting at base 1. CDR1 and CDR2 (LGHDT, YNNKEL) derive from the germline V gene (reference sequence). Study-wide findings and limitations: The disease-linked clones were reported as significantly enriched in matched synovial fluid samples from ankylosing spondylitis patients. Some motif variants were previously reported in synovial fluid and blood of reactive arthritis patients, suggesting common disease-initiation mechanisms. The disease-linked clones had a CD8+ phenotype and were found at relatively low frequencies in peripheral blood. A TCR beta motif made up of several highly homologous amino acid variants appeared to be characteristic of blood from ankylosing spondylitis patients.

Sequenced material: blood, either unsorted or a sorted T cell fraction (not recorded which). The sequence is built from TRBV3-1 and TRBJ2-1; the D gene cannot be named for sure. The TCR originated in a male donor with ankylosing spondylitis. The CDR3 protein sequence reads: CASSQLRYTNEQFF. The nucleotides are TGTGCCAGCAGCCAGTTGAGGTATACCAATGAGCAGTTCTTC.